The 23 T cell receptor beta chains below were found in one sample sequenced in a study of T cells in localized non-small cell lung cancer. Using immunoSEQ multiplex PCR, the repertoire was profiled, and TCRdb retains in-frame clones only, with some absent. Among tens of thousands of clones listed, approximately 83% were seen once. The sequences come from peripheral blood, collected before any cancer treatment. These receptor sequences come from a female donor over 55 with stage II squamous cell lung carcinoma.

The V call is TRBV6-6, the J call TRBJ1-2, with a possible D match to TRBD1 (6 bases). This CDR3 is 12 amino acids long. The germline gives CDR1 MNHNY, CDR2 SVGAGI (reference sequence). Trimming stripped 7 bases from V and 7 bases from J, with 13 bases between. The CDR3 protein is CASTNSGAGYTF. The CDR3 DNA reads as TGTGCCAGCACCAATTCAGGGGCTGGCTACACCTTC.

The V gene is TRBV5-1, the J gene TRBJ2-1, with TRBD1 as a possible D gene (5 bases). The germline V and J ends were trimmed by 4 bases and 7 bases, with 18 bases remaining between them. The CDR3 sequence is 15 residues long. Germline V gene sequence: CDR1 SGHRS, CDR2 YFSETQ. Written as DNA, the CDR3 is TGCGCCAGCAGCCCTGGGGCAGGGCTCCCGAATGAGCAGTTCTTC. It encodes CASSPGAGLPNEQFF.

CDR3 in DNA: TGTGCCAGCAGCGTAGGTAGCAATCAGCCCCAGCATTTT. It encodes CASSVGSNQPQHF. This chain uses TRBV9 with TRBJ1-5, with D hard to call. Between the trimmed V and J ends, which lost 0 bases and 0 bases, there was a span of 1 base. Germline values: CDR1 SGDLS, CDR2 YYNGEE. CDR3 length: 13 amino acids.

Here the CDR3 DNA reads TGTGCCAGCAGCCTATTATTAGGGCAGAGCGGGGAGCTGTTTTTT. Residues: CASSLLLGQSGELFF. The genes are TRBV6-5 and TRBJ2-2, with D uncertain. This CDR3 region has 15 residues. The germline V and J ends were trimmed by 6 bases and 7 bases, with 18 bases remaining between them. The germline V gene encodes CDR1 MNHEY and CDR2 SVGAGI.

This sequence joins TRBV7-2 and TRBJ2-7; D not resolved. With 5 bases removed from V and 3 bases from J, the gap between germline ends came to 5 bases. The CDR3 consists of 11 residues. Germline loops: CDR1 SGHTA, CDR2 FQGNSA. The DNA for the CDR3 is TGTGCCAGCAGCCCCAACTACGAGCAGTACTTC. It translates to CASSPNYEQYF. Together with reference TRBV7-2 and TRBJ2-7, the CDR3 gives the full variable domain: GAGVSQSPSNKVTEKGKDVELRCDPISGHTALYWYRQSLGQGLEFLIYFQGNSAPDKSGLPSDRFSAERTGGSVSTLTIQRTQQEDSAVYLCASSPNYEQYFGPGTRLTVT.

With regard to this clone: A much larger clonotype is one base distant, so this may be a read error. Additional DNA sequences in this sample encode the identical CDR3. The rearrangement joins TRBV9 to TRBJ2-7; 7 nucleotides line up with TRBD1. The CDR3 consists of 14 residues. Trimming at V came to 4 bases and at J to 3 bases, leaving 7 bases not matched to a gene. The germline V gene encodes CDR1 SGDLS and CDR2 YYNGEE. CDR3 DNA: TGTGCCAGCAGCCCCCGGGACAGTTTCTACGAGCAGTACTTC. It translates to CASSPRDSFYEQYF. Full variable domain (outside the CDR3, taken from reference TRBV9 and TRBJ2-7): DSGVTQTPKHLITATGQRVTLRCSPRSGDLSVYWYQQSLDQGLQFLIQYYNGEERAKGNILERFSAQQFPDLHSELNLSSLELGDSALYFCASSPRDSFYEQYFGPGTRLTVT.

The chain combines TRBV5-6 with TRBJ2-7, with TRBD2 matching over 11 bases. The CDR3 contains 15 residues. V shed 0 bases and J 2 bases; nucleotides not matched to a gene: 1. In germline, CDR1 is SGHDT, CDR2 YYEEEE. CDR3 bases: TGTGCCAGCAGCTTGGTAGCGGGGGGGCCCTACGAGCAGTACTTC. Amino acid sequence: CASSLVAGGPYEQYF.

The chain carries TRBV4-3 and TRBJ1-1, with 10 bases lining up with TRBD1. Germline trimming cut 2 bases from V and 5 bases from J; bases unmatched to any gene: 11. CDR1 is LGHNA and CDR2 is YSLEER in the germline V gene. The CDR3 is 17 residues long. CDR3 in amino acids: CASSQPTPGQGNTEAFF. The CDR3 DNA reads TGCGCCAGCAGCCAACCCACACCGGGACAGGGGAATACTGAAGCTTTCTTT.

The CDR3 spells CASSQRQGNYGYTF. The CDR3 DNA follows: TGCGCCAGCAGCCAGAGGCAGGGGAATTATGGCTACACCTTC. This chain uses TRBV4-3 with TRBJ1-2; D possibly corresponds to TRBD1 (6 bases). Trimming removed 3 bases at V and 5 bases at J, with 13 bases between. The CDR3 contains 14 residues. Germline CDR1 is LGHNA and CDR2 is YSLEER.

The chain links TRBV6-1 to TRBJ1-6; D is ambiguous. With 11 bases removed from V and 9 bases from J, the gap between germline ends came to 20 bases. The CDR3 length is 14 residues. Germline V gives CDR1 MNHNS, CDR2 SASEGT. The CDR3 DNA sequence: TGTGCCTCTATCACCGGAACTCAGAGTTCACCCCTCCACTTT. It yields the protein CASITGTQSSPLHF.

This chain uses TRBV2 with TRBJ2-3; D is ambiguous. Trimming pared 2 bases from V and 5 bases from J, leaving 8 bases between. The CDR3 totals 13 residues. CDR1 and CDR2 from the germline V gene are SNHLY and FYNNEI. The CDR3: CASSEIRLDTQYF. The CDR3 coding sequence is TGTGCCAGCAGTGAAATACGACTAGATACGCAGTATTTT.

V usage is TRBV4-2 and J usage is TRBJ1-5; 9 nucleotides line up with TRBD1. CDR1 is LGHNA, CDR2 YNFKEQ, per germline. CDR3 length equals 14 residues. V lost 2 bases, J lost 7 bases, and 3 bases stayed unmatched. The CDR3 sequence: CASSQTGGGQPQHF. DNA for the CDR3: TGTGCCAGCAGCCAAACAGGGGGCGGACAGCCCCAGCATTTT.

V gene TRBV5-1 combines with J gene TRBJ1-2; 9 bases align to TRBD1. The trim removed 3 bases at V and 6 bases at J, leaving 3 bases unmatched. Germline values: CDR1 SGHRS, CDR2 YFSETQ. This CDR3 has 13 amino acids. The CDR3 sequence is CASSYGTGNGYTF. The DNA of the CDR3 is TGCGCCAGCAGCTATGGGACAGGGAATGGCTACACCTTC.

The J gene is TRBJ1-2, the V gene TRBV6-6; the D is unclear. Germline V gene data show CDR1 as MNHNY and CDR2 as SVGAGI (reference sequence). The V end was cut by 4 bases, the J end by 2 bases, with 8 bases between. The CDR3 covers 13 residues. As DNA, the CDR3 is TGTGCCAGCAGTTCCCCGCCCAACTATGGCTACACCTTC. Residues: CASSSPPNYGYTF.

The V call is TRBV5-1, the J call TRBJ2-7; D may be TRBD1 or TRBD2 (6 bases each). V was cut by 0 bases and J by 5 bases, with 12 bases left in between. Germline CDR1 and CDR2: SGHRS and YFSETQ. CDR3 length: 14 residues. CDR3 region: CASSLGRGGDEQYF. The CDR3 DNA reads TGCGCCAGCAGCTTGGGCAGGGGAGGCGACGAGCAGTACTTC. Filled out from reference TRBV5-1 and TRBJ2-7, the complete variable domain reads KAGVTQTPRYLIKTRGQQVTLSCSPISGHRSVSWYQQTPGQGLQFLFEYFSETQRNKGNFPGRFSGRQFSNSRSEMNVSTLELGDSALYLCASSLGRGGDEQYFGPGTRLTVT.

The chain employs TRBV5-4 and TRBJ2-4; 8 bases map to TRBD1. V was pared by 7 bases and J by 9 bases, with 15 bases of the junction left unmatched. There are 15 residues in the CDR3. CDR1 SGHNT and CDR2 YYREEE come from the germline V gene (reference sequence). This CDR3 reads CASGLQGATGSIQYF. CDR3 nucleotides: TGTGCCAGCGGACTGCAGGGGGCAACCGGTAGCATTCAGTACTTC.

The J gene is TRBJ2-5, the V gene TRBV5-3; 10 bases agree with TRBD1. TRBV5-3 is an ORF; its function is uncertain. Germline trimming cut 4 bases from V and 3 bases from J; bases unmatched to any gene: 6. The length of the CDR3 is 15 residues. Here the CDR3 reads CARSGTGEVEETQYF. The CDR3 DNA reads as TGTGCCAGAAGCGGGACAGGGGAGGTAGAAGAGACCCAGTACTTC.

The rearrangement links TRBV6-6 to TRBJ2-2; TRBD1 matches at 10 bases. This CDR3 has 15 residues. CDR1 and CDR2 from the germline V gene are MNHNY and SVGAGI (reference sequence). V was pared by 6 bases and J by 6 bases, with 7 bases of the junction left unmatched. CDR3 amino acids: CASSQTGTGAGELFF. The CDR3 nucleotides read TGTGCCAGCAGCCAGACCGGGACAGGGGCCGGGGAGCTGTTTTTT.

J is TRBJ2-6 and V is TRBV27; D unresolved. V lost 7 bases and J 0 bases, leaving 13 bases between the germline ends. The CDR3 has 16 residues. The germline V gene encodes CDR1 MNHEY and CDR2 SMNVEV (reference sequence). CDR3 residues: CASKGMESSGANVLTF. The CDR3 region has the DNA TGTGCCAGCAAAGGGATGGAGAGCTCTGGGGCCAACGTCCTGACTTTC.

The J gene is TRBJ1-6, the V gene TRBV2; D unresolved. Trimming cost V 0 bases and J 9 bases, with 3 bases left between them. CDR1 is SNHLY and CDR2 is FYNNEI in the germline V gene. The CDR3 totals 12 residues. This CDR3 reads CASSEAASPLHF. CDR3 nucleotide sequence: TGTGCCAGCAGTGAAGCGGCTTCACCCCTCCACTTT.

This chain links TRBV7-2 with TRBJ1-5; tentatively, D is TRBD1 (5 bases). The CDR3 runs to 15 residues. V was trimmed by 6 bases and J by 0 bases, leaving 12 bases between them. Looked up from germline, CDR1 is SGHTA and CDR2 is FQGNSA. The CDR3 DNA follows: TGTGCCAGCAGTGGGGCTACGAGTAGCAATCAGCCCCAGCATTTT. Translated, it gives CASSGATSSNQPQHF.

This clone was seen a single time. CDR3 nucleotides: TGTGCCAGCAACGGACTAGCGGGAACAGATACGCAGTATTTT. Protein product: CASNGLAGTDTQYF. The gene calls are TRBV27 and TRBJ2-3; the match to TRBD2 covers 12 bases. From germline, CDR1 is MNHEY and CDR2 SMNVEV (reference sequence). Trimming at V came to 7 bases and at J to 3 bases, leaving 2 bases not matched to a gene. The CDR3 totals 14 residues.

This clone was counted once. The chain joins TRBV5-1 to TRBJ1-2, with D perhaps TRBD1 (6 bases). Deletions cut 0 bases from V and 4 bases from J, with 13 bases between. Germline V CDR1 and CDR2: SGHRS, YFSETQ. The CDR3 extends over 15 amino acids. In DNA form, the CDR3 reads TGCGCCAGCAGCTTGGTGCCAGGGGTGGGCTATGGCTACACCTTC. Protein: CASSLVPGVGYGYTF. Supplemented by reference TRBV5-1 and TRBJ1-2, the full variable domain reads KAGVTQTPRYLIKTRGQQVTLSCSPISGHRSVSWYQQTPGQGLQFLFEYFSETQRNKGNFPGRFSGRQFSNSRSEMNVSTLELGDSALYLCASSLVPGVGYGYTFGSGTRLTVV.